These 2 T cell receptor beta chains share one sample of origin, sequenced in a study of molecular identifiers for immune sequencing clone quantification (dated by TCRdb to 2016 to 2018). Libraries were constructed by PCR. Sequencing was carried out with an Illumina HiSeq 4000. TCRdb reprocessed the public reads (quality trimming at Q25 with fastp, clone calling with MiXCR) and kept in-frame beta chains. Every distinct CDR3 protein forms one entry, paired with its most common genes and DNA. The table for this sample lists about 640,000 distinct CDR3 sequences; about 20% of them were counted only once. The ten largest make up around 0.9% of the sample. The sample was naive CD8+ T cells from blood, with Jurkat cell RNA spiked in. The sample's cell subset or site, from its label and the paper: FACS-sorted CD8+CD4-CCR7+CD45RA+ naive T cells. The receptors come from a human donor in good health. Some libraries in this study had Jurkat cell RNA spiked in.

Remarks on this clonotype: Sequence at one end of the junction differs from germline and may be a read error. The rearrangement joins TRBV9 to TRBJ2-3; TRBD2 matches at 7 bases. The germline V gene has CDR1 SGDLS and CDR2 YYNGEE. The CDR3 spans 15 residues. CDR3 residues: CASSEGRGGPDTRYF. In nucleotides, the CDR3 is TGTGCCAGCAGCGAGGGACGGGGAGGGCCAGATACGCGGTATTTT.

This clonotype was recorded many times. V and J are TRBV5-1 and TRBJ2-3; TRBD2 agrees at 10 bases. CDR1 and CDR2 from the germline V gene are SGHRS and YFSETQ. The CDR3 extends over 17 amino acids. V lost 1 base and J lost 0; bases outside the gene matches: 5. CDR3 region: CASSLFLAGVSTDTQYF. The CDR3 coding sequence is TGCGCCAGCAGCTTGTTTCTAGCGGGAGTAAGCACAGATACGCAGTATTTT.